This T cell receptor beta chain was captured in a study of shared clonotypes between healthy human individuals. Remarks on this clone: No antigen is known for it.

Using immunoSEQ multiplex PCR, the repertoire was profiled, and TCRdb retains in-frame clones only, with some absent. The table shows more than 2 million clones, with 93% occurring only once. Findings and caveats of the study: The study found about 4.6% of naive CD4 clonotypes shared across four donors.

Germline values: CDR1 MNHEY, CDR2 SMNVEV (reference sequence). CDR3 size: 13 residues. Trimming removed 3 bases at V and 3 bases at J, with 9 bases between. Naive CD8 cells lacked CD45RO, underwent positive selection for CCR7 and left out terminally differentiated effector memory CD45RA+ cells. The chain is built from TRBV27 and TRBJ2-7; D could derive from TRBD1 or TRBD2 (5 bases each). Sequenced input: naive CD8+ T cells from PBMCs. The TCR originated in a man aged 18 to 35 in good health. Some clones in this sample may be carry-over from other donors' samples. The CDR3 sequence: CASSLGEYYEQYF. CDR3 nucleotides: TGTGCCAGCAGTTTGGGGGAGTACTACGAGCAGTACTTC.